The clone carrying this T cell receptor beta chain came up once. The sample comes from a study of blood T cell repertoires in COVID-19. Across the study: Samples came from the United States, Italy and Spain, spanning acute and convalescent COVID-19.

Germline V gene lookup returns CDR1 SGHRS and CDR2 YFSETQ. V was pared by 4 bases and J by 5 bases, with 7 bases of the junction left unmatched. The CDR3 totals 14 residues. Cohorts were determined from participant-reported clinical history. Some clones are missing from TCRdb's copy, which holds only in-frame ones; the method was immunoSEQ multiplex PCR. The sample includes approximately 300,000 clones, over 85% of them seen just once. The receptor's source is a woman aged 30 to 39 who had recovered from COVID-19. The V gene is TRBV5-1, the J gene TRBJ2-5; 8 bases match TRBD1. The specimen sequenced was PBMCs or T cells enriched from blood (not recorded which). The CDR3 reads CASSLTGGTETQYF. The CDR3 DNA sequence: TGCGCCAGCAGCCTCACAGGGGGGACGGAGACCCAGTACTTC. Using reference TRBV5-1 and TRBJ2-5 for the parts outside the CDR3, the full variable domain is KAGVTQTPRYLIKTRGQQVTLSCSPISGHRSVSWYQQTPGQGLQFLFEYFSETQRNKGNFPGRFSGRQFSNSRSEMNVSTLELGDSALYLCASSLTGGTETQYFGPGTRLLVL.